The 15 T cell receptor beta chains listed next were all sequenced from one sample in a study of blood T cell repertoires in COVID-19. Clones were read by immunoSEQ multiplex PCR, and TCRdb kept only the in-frame ones, dropping some. The table lists 200,000 or so clones, around 90% of them singletons. The specimen sequenced was PBMCs or T cells enriched from blood (not recorded which). Every receptor here comes from a man aged 25-45 years who had recovered from COVID-19.

The chain has TRBV5-4 and TRBJ2-7; 12 bases map to TRBD2. Germline V lookup: CDR1 SGHNT, CDR2 YYREEE (reference sequence). This CDR3 contains 16 residues. Trimming cost V 0 bases and J 0 bases; bases outside gene matches: 1. CDR3 residues: CASSLASGGASYEQYF. DNA of the CDR3: TGTGCCAGCAGCTTGGCTAGCGGGGGGGCCTCCTACGAGCAGTACTTC.

The chain links TRBV10-3 to TRBJ2-1, with D hard to call. The CDR3 spans 14 residues. V was shortened by 7 bases and J by 7 bases, with 17 bases between the two germline ends. In germline, CDR1 is ENHRY, CDR2 SYGVKD. The CDR3 region is CAIKLADTKNEQFF. CDR3 in DNA: TGTGCCATCAAACTTGCTGACACCAAAAATGAGCAGTTCTTC.

The DNA of the CDR3 is TGTGCCAGCAGCGCAAGACCGGCCCTGGAGCTGTTTTTT. Translated: CASSARPALELFF. J is TRBJ1-4 and V is TRBV6-5; D gene unclear. The end of the DNA aligns better with TRBJ2-2, so the J call may be wrong. Germline loops: CDR1 MNHEY, CDR2 SVGAGI. The CDR3 is 13 amino acids.

The chain is built from TRBV20-1 and TRBJ2-7; possibly TRBD1 for D (6 bases). The V end was cut by 2 bases, the J end by 6 bases, with 8 bases between. The CDR3 covers 11 residues. Germline V gene data show CDR1 as DFQATT and CDR2 as SNEGSKA (reference sequence). The CDR3 coding sequence is TGCAGTGCTAGACAGGGGTTCGAGCAGTACTTC. Protein sequence: CSARQGFEQYF.

The chain has TRBV28 and TRBJ2-7, with TRBD2 matching 12 bases. The CDR3 spans 15 residues. V was pared by 5 bases and J by 4 bases, with 6 bases of the junction left unmatched. Per the germline V gene, CDR1 is MDHEN and CDR2 is SYDVKM. CDR3 loop: CASSVTSGSKYEQYF. The CDR3 DNA sequence: TGTGCCAGCAGTGTGACTAGCGGGAGTAAGTACGAGCAGTACTTC.

The genes are TRBV28 and TRBJ2-1; TRBD1 might be the D (5 bases). Trimming took off 3 bases at V and 7 bases at J, with 13 bases between the two ends. CDR3 length: 14 amino acids. Germline V gives CDR1 MDHEN, CDR2 SYDVKM. Here the CDR3 reads CASSFYQGWNEQFF. The CDR3 region has the DNA TGTGCCAGCAGTTTTTATCAGGGTTGGAATGAGCAGTTCTTC.

This rearrangement joins TRBV5-1 to TRBJ1-1; D unresolved. The CDR3 has 13 residues. The germline V gene encodes CDR1 SGHRS and CDR2 YFSETQ. V shed 3 bases and J shed 3 bases, with 9 bases lying between them. In nucleotides, the CDR3 is TGCGCCAGCAGCTCGGGGTTGGACACTGAAGCTTTCTTT. Its translation is CASSSGLDTEAFF.

This sequence joins TRBV7-9 and TRBJ2-7, with D possibly being TRBD2 (6 bases). The CDR3 spans 16 residues. The germline gives CDR1 SEHNR, CDR2 FQNEAQ (reference sequence). The germline V and J ends were trimmed by 5 bases and 0 bases, with 17 bases remaining between them. The DNA for the CDR3 is TGTGCCAGCAGCCGATGGAGGGCCCCGAGCTCCTACGAGCAGTACTTC. Translating gives CASSRWRAPSSYEQYF.

This chain joins TRBV2 and TRBJ1-5; 7 positions match TRBD1. The CDR3 contains 18 residues. Germline CDR1 SNHLY, CDR2 FYNNEI. Trimming took 0 bases from V and 1 from J; bases not matched to a gene: 9. The CDR3 reads CASSEAVLQGKSNQPQHF. DNA of the CDR3: TGTGCCAGCAGTGAAGCGGTTTTACAGGGGAAGAGCAATCAGCCCCAGCATTTT.

The genes are TRBV5-1 and TRBJ1-2; TRBD1 agrees at 9 bases. CDR1 and CDR2 from the germline V gene are SGHRS and YFSETQ. The V and J ends lost 4 bases and 6 bases, in that order; junction bases with no gene match: 10. The CDR3 length is 15 residues. As DNA, the CDR3 is TGCGCCAGCAGCCCGTGGACAGGGGATGTGGATGGCTACACCTTC. Translated: CASSPWTGDVDGYTF.

The V call is TRBV24-1, the J call TRBJ2-6, with D uncertain. The CDR3 sequence is 19 residues long. V lost 5 bases, J lost 4 bases, and 23 bases lay in between. Germline V CDR1 and CDR2: KGHDR, SFDVKD. The CDR3 loop is CATSVITRVRLRGANVLTF. CDR3 nucleotide sequence: TGTGCCACCAGTGTCATCACCCGGGTACGGCTGAGGGGGGCCAACGTCCTGACTTTC.

V gene TRBV28 combines with J gene TRBJ1-4; 8 nucleotides line up with TRBD1. The CDR3 is 15 residues long. Germline values: CDR1 MDHEN, CDR2 SYDVKM. V trimming: 3 bases; J trimming: 8 bases; junction bases outside the gene matches: 8. The CDR3 bases are TGTGCCAGCAGTTTGGGAATCGGACAGGGCGAAAAACTGTTTTTT. Translating it yields CASSLGIGQGEKLFF.

This clone was found a few times. This chain uses TRBV5-4 with TRBJ2-1; D is unclear. The ends were cut back, 4 bases at V and 5 bases at J, with 4 bases in the middle. CDR1 is SGHNT, CDR2 YYREEE, per germline (reference sequence). This CDR3 is built from 11 residues. The CDR3 spells CASSQNNEQFF. CDR3 nucleotides: TGTGCCAGCAGCCAAAACAATGAGCAGTTCTTC.

The CDR3 loop reads CASSPRGQPFRGYTF. The DNA for the CDR3 is TGTGCCAGCAGCCCCCGGGGACAGCCCTTTCGTGGCTACACCTTC. V and J are TRBV5-6 and TRBJ1-2; 7 bases fit TRBD1. Germline V lookup: CDR1 SGHDT, CDR2 YYEEEE. The CDR3 runs 15 residues. J lost 7 bases, V lost 4 bases, and 13 bases had no gene match.

The V gene is TRBV11-1, the J gene TRBJ1-4; D remains ambiguous. The CDR3 is 14 amino acids. V shed 1 base and J shed 10 bases, with 13 bases lying between them. The germline V gene encodes CDR1 SGHAT and CDR2 FQDESV (reference sequence). The CDR3 nucleotides read TGTGCCAGCAGCTTAGAGACAACCGGAGGAAAACTGTTTTTT. It specifies CASSLETTGGKLFF.